Reported below is one TCR beta chain. As yet, its antigen is unknown. The PCR ran on 60 Vbeta and 13 Jbeta primers. Libraries were prepared by immunoSEQ multiplex PCR; TCRdb keeps only in-frame clonotypes and omits some of them. The table has about 180,000 clones, more than 75% seen once. This specimen belongs to a study of cytomegalovirus exposure and HLA in healthy donors. Study outcomes and limitations: The authors later linked a missense DCLRE1C variant to TCR beta V- and J-gene trimming. The classifier was said to identify cytomegalovirus status with high specificity and sensitivity. For most TCR beta V segments, an earlier analysis put the productive rate at about 87% or about 30% of the time.

The sample comprised PBMCs. This sequence was found in a woman aged 25-40 years in good health and CMV-seropositive.

CDR3: CASSLGGEGYGYTF. The CDR3, as DNA: TGTGCCAGCAGCTTAGGGGGAGAGGGCTATGGCTACACCTTC. The chain links TRBV7-9 to TRBJ1-2; D is uncertain. This CDR3 is 14 amino acids long. Trimming removed 1 base from V and 4 bases from J, with 10 bases in between. The germline CDR1 and CDR2 sequences are SEHNR and FQNEAQ (reference sequence).